Given below is one T cell receptor beta chain in context. Its matching antigen is unknown. Healthy bone marrow donors made up the cohort. The source of the sample is a study of cytomegalovirus exposure and HLA in healthy donors. Primers for the PCR totalled 60 Vbeta and 13 Jbeta. Clones were sequenced by immunoSEQ multiplex PCR, and TCRdb holds only the in-frame ones, with some missing. This table has 150,000 to 170,000 clones, 80% appearing once. Study results and caveats: The study found most TCR sequences rare, yet found some public TCRs in many donors. In vitro checks showed that a few CMV-associated chains really do target CMV antigens.

The receptor was isolated from a woman aged 40 to 50 in good health and CMV-seropositive. The specimen was PBMCs.

The CDR3 bases are TGTGCCAGCAGCCCCCGGGACTTTGGGACTGAAGCTTTCTTT. It codes for CASSPRDFGTEAFF. The V and J genes are TRBV9 and TRBJ1-1, with D possibly matching TRBD1 (5 bases). The germline V and J ends were trimmed by 4 bases and 5 bases, with 15 bases remaining between them. The CDR3 extends over 14 amino acids. The germline CDR1 and CDR2 sequences are SGDLS and YYNGEE.